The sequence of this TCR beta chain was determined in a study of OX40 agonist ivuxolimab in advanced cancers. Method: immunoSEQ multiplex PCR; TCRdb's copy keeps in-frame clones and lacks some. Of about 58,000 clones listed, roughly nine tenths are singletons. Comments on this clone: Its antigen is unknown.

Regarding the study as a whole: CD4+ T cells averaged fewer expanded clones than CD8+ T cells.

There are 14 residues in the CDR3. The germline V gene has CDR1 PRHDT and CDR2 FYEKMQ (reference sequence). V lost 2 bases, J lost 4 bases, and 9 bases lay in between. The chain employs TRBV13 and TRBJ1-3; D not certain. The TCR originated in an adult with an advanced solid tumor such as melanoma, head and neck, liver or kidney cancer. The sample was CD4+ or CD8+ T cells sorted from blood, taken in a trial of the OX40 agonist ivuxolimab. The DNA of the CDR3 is TGTGCCAGCAGCTTAAAGGGCCTAGGAAACACCATATATTTT. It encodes CASSLKGLGNTIYF.